These 19 T cell receptor beta chains were sequenced from one sample in a study of blood T cell repertoires in COVID-19 (dated by TCRdb to 2018 to 2020). Libraries were prepared through the immunoSEQ multiplex PCR assay. This immuneACCESS table, as held by TCRdb, lists in-frame sequences with V and J called but not all clones. Of the missing ones, under half trace to an unresolved V gene in checked studies; the others have no known cause. The sample data list under 45,000 clones, and around 80% of these were observed just once. The top ten constitute 30% to 35% of the sample. The specimen sequenced was peripheral blood. The receptor source for this set is a man aged 60 to 69 with acute or convalescent COVID-19.

This chain links TRBV24-1 with TRBJ2-5; TRBD1 aligns across 8 bases. Germline V gene data show CDR1 as KGHDR and CDR2 as SFDVKD. This CDR3 is 16 amino acids long. Trimming removed 3 bases from V and 4 bases from J; junction bases left unmatched: 9. The CDR3 sequence is CATSDAGQGVGETQYF. The CDR3 coding sequence is TGTGCCACCAGTGATGCCGGACAGGGCGTGGGAGAGACCCAGTACTTC.

The chain has TRBV9 and TRBJ2-6; 10 nucleotides align to TRBD2. This CDR3 comprises 19 residues. The V and J ends lost 6 bases and 0 bases, in that order; junction bases with no gene match: 12. Germline V lookup: CDR1 SGDLS, CDR2 YYNGEE. CDR3 amino acids: CASTQEGTSVFSGANVLTF. The CDR3, as DNA: TGTGCCAGCACCCAAGAGGGGACTAGCGTATTCTCTGGGGCCAACGTCCTGACTTTC.

In this sample, this clone turned up many times. CDR3: CASSLVQAGGTEDTQYF. CDR3 nucleotides: TGTGCCAGCAGCTTAGTTCAAGCGGGAGGCACAGAAGATACGCAGTATTTT. J is TRBJ2-3 and V is TRBV7-2, with 9 bases fitting TRBD2. Germline V CDR1 and CDR2: SGHTA, FQGNSA. The CDR3 runs to 17 residues. V lost 1 base and J lost 5; bases outside the gene matches: 10.

CDR3 nucleotides: TGTGCCAGCAGCGTAGCTTGGGGTACAGGGGGCGGCTCCTACAATGAGCAGTTCTTC. This translates into CASSVAWGTGGGSYNEQFF. V and J are TRBV9 and TRBJ2-1; the match to TRBD1 covers 9 bases. Germline V lookup: CDR1 SGDLS, CDR2 YYNGEE. With V trimmed by 0 bases and J by 0 bases, 10 bases remained unmatched. This CDR3 comprises 19 residues.

This clone was counted only a few times. The chain links TRBV7-8 to TRBJ1-1, with D tentatively TRBD1 (5 bases). Germline V CDR1 and CDR2: SGHVS, FQNEAQ. This CDR3 contains 15 residues. V lost 2 bases and J 1 base, leaving 11 bases between the germline ends. Here the CDR3 DNA reads TGTGCCAGCAGCTTAACCTCAAGGGGGAACACTGAAGCTTTCTTT. Translating gives CASSLTSRGNTEAFF. Combining the CDR3 with reference TRBV7-8 and TRBJ1-1 gives the whole variable domain GAGVSQSPRYKVAKRGQDVALRCDPISGHVSLFWYQQALGQGPEFLTYFQNEAQLDKSGLPSDRFFAERPEGSVSTLKIQRTQQEDSAVYLCASSLTSRGNTEAFFGQGTRLTVV.

The chain employs TRBV24-1 and TRBJ2-7, with 8 bases fitting TRBD1. CDR1 and CDR2 (germline): KGHDR, SFDVKD. The CDR3 contains 14 residues. The V segment lost 3 bases and the J segment 5 bases; nucleotides outside the gene matches: 5. This CDR3 reads CATSDRTGSHEQYF. In nucleotides, the CDR3 is TGTGCCACCAGTGATAGGACAGGGTCGCACGAGCAGTACTTC.

This clone was detected once. V and J are TRBV6-5 and TRBJ1-2; a possible D gene is TRBD1 (5 bases). The CDR3 runs to 14 residues. V lost 0 bases and J lost 7, with 12 bases in between. The germline gives CDR1 MNHEY, CDR2 SVGAGI. As DNA, the CDR3 is TGTGCCAGCAGTTACTCTCCAGGGAATGCTGGCTACACCTTC. Protein: CASSYSPGNAGYTF.

CDR3 nucleotides: TGTGCCAGCAGCCAAGACGGACAGGGTGGCTACACCTTC. This sequence encodes CASSQDGQGGYTF. This chain connects TRBV3-1 (or the pseudogene TRBV3-2) to TRBJ1-2, with 8 bases fitting TRBD1. CDR3 size: 13 residues. CDR1 is LGHDT, CDR2 YNNKEL, per germline (reference sequence). Trimming at V came to 0 bases and at J to 7 bases, leaving 1 base not matched to a gene.

The chain employs TRBV5-8 and TRBJ2-6; D is ambiguous. Trimming removed 1 base at V and 0 bases at J, with 11 bases between. Germline-derived CDR1 and CDR2 are SGHTS and YDEGEE. The CDR3 is 17 amino acids. The CDR3 here is CASSLTFGGSGANVLTF. The CDR3 nucleotides are TGTGCCAGCAGCTTGACTTTTGGCGGCTCTGGGGCCAACGTCCTGACTTTC. The full variable domain, its missing parts supplied by reference TRBV5-8 and TRBJ2-6, is EAGVTQSPTHLIKTRGQQATLRCSPISGHTSVYWYQQALGLGLQFLLWYDEGEERNRGNFPPRFSGRQFPNYSSELNVNALELEDSALYLCASSLTFGGSGANVLTFGAGSRLTVL.

The chain combines TRBV24-1 with TRBJ2-1, with TRBD1 matching over 7 bases. CDR3 length: 15 residues. With 3 bases clipped from V and 4 bases from J, the junction kept 5 bases outside the gene matches. Germline loops: CDR1 KGHDR, CDR2 SFDVKD. CDR3 in amino acids: CATSDGDSRYNEQFF. The CDR3 region has the DNA TGTGCCACCAGTGATGGGGACAGTCGTTACAATGAGCAGTTCTTC.

The V and J genes are TRBV25-1 and TRBJ2-3; a possible D gene is TRBD1 (5 bases). This CDR3 is built from 16 residues. V was cut by 4 bases and J by 6 bases, with 20 bases left in between. The germline V gene has CDR1 MGHDK and CDR2 SYGVNS. CDR3 sequence reads: CASSGGLVQAGDTQYF. The CDR3 region has the DNA TGTGCCAGCAGTGGGGGTTTGGTACAGGCCGGGGATACGCAGTATTTT.

V usage is TRBV2 and J usage is TRBJ2-6; no reliable D call. CDR1 is SNHLY and CDR2 is FYNNEI in the germline V gene. Trimming removed 6 bases at V and 0 bases at J, with 9 bases between. The CDR3 has 15 residues. The CDR3: CASRRPGSGANVLTF. DNA of the CDR3: TGTGCCAGCAGAAGGCCGGGCTCTGGGGCCAACGTCCTGACTTTC.

This clone was observed at least ten times. DNA of the CDR3: TGTGCCAGCAGTTCCCGTCGGGATCTCACCGGGGAGCTGTTTTTT. Encoded protein: CASSSRRDLTGELFF. The V gene is TRBV6-6, the J gene TRBJ2-2, with D possibly TRBD2 on 5 matching bases. Looked up from germline, CDR1 is MNHNY and CDR2 is SVGAGI (reference sequence). The CDR3 extends over 15 amino acids. Between the trimmed V and J ends, which lost 4 bases and 4 bases, there was a span of 13 bases.

The chain couples TRBV5-1 to TRBJ2-7; 7 bases agree with TRBD1. J gave up 3 bases and V 0 bases, and 3 bases lay outside the gene matches. The CDR3 extends over 14 amino acids. Germline CDR1 and CDR2: SGHRS and YFSETQ. The CDR3 DNA is TGCGCCAGCAGCTTGGCCCCAGGGGGCTACGAGCAGTACTTC. Translating gives CASSLAPGGYEQYF.

The genes are TRBV2 and TRBJ2-3, with 10 bases lining up with TRBD2. The CDR3 runs 15 residues. The germline gives CDR1 SNHLY, CDR2 FYNNEI. J gave up 6 bases and V 8 bases, and 11 bases lay outside the gene matches. CDR3 DNA sequence: TGTGCCAGCCGGCCACCGCTAGCGGGAGTGGATACGCAGTATTTT. Translated: CASRPPLAGVDTQYF.

The chain links TRBV6-5 to TRBJ1-2; D gene uncertain. V was clipped by 5 bases and J by 7 bases, with 17 bases between them. CDR1 MNHEY and CDR2 SVGAGI come from the germline V gene. This CDR3 has 14 amino acids. CDR3 DNA sequence: TGTGCCAGCAGTCCCCAACTGGGCCCCTTTGGCTACACCTTC. This gives the protein CASSPQLGPFGYTF.

The chain carries TRBV11-3 and TRBJ1-6; no clear D gene. Germline CDR1 SGHNT, CDR2 YENEEA. CDR3 length equals 14 residues. Deletions cut 2 bases from V and 7 bases from J, with 9 bases between. The CDR3 here is CASSLRGVNSPLHF. CDR3 in DNA: TGTGCCAGCAGCTTACGGGGTGTAAATTCACCCCTCCACTTT.

The chain uses TRBV6-5 and TRBJ2-1; TRBD2 aligns across 8 bases. From germline, CDR1 is MNHEY and CDR2 SVGAGI. The CDR3 is 14 residues long. The V and J ends lost 8 bases and 2 bases, in that order; junction bases with no gene match: 5. CDR3 DNA sequence: TGTGCCAGCCTAGGAGCGGGAGCCTACAATGAGCAGTTCTTC. This translates into CASLGAGAYNEQFF.

V and J are TRBV7-8 and TRBJ2-2; 12 bases agree with TRBD2. Germline V CDR1 and CDR2: SGHVS, FQNEAQ. This CDR3 is built from 19 residues. The J segment lost 7 bases and the V segment lost 5 bases, leaving 17 bases of the junction unmatched. The CDR3 sequence is CASSPLHWTSGKGNGELFF. The CDR3 nucleotides are TGTGCCAGCAGCCCCCTACATTGGACTAGCGGGAAGGGTAACGGGGAGCTGTTTTTT.